A selection of T cell receptor beta chains follows, all from one sample in a study of HIV-infected patients and healthy controls. TCRdb reanalysed the 5' RACE reads using MiXCR and keeps one entry per CDR3 protein. The sample contains 10,000 or so distinct CDR3 sequences, around 5.2% of which appear only once. The sequencing here drew on blood, taken before antiretroviral therapy. These receptor sequences come from an adult with HIV infection. CDR3s include the opening cysteine and the closing phenylalanine or tryptophan. The order of the fields is J gene, V gene, CDR3 protein.

>TRBJ2-1|TRBV23-1
CASSQPGLYNEQFF
>TRBJ2-5|TRBV2
CASSDGGVETQYF
>TRBJ2-5|TRBV5-1
CASTPGQGEETQYF
>TRBJ2-7|TRBV7-9
CASSLAGHQYF
>TRBJ2-7|TRBV9
CASSPTDFGYEQYF
>TRBJ1-5|TRBV19
CATGPYQPQHF
>TRBJ2-5|TRBV7-9
CASSRLFDQETQYF
>TRBJ2-3|TRBV19
CASSPSGGTDTQYF
>TRBJ2-1|TRBV6-2/TRBV6-3
CASTTPRLAGGNEQFF
>TRBJ1-3|TRBV24-1
CATSDSTGVSGNTIYF
>TRBJ2-3|TRBV10-3
CAISEGASGRDTQYF
>TRBJ1-2|TRBV10-3
CAISTGTGFYGYTF
>TRBJ1-5|TRBV28
CASSGGTGYGSQPQHF
>TRBJ1-1|TRBV28
CASSPLHSNTEAFF
>TRBJ2-1|TRBV30
CAWSGGGEQFF
>TRBJ1-1|TRBV6-5
CASSPRDWNTEAFF
>TRBJ2-2|TRBV7-6
CASSLNENTGELFF
>TRBJ1-5|TRBV28
CASRANLGGNQPQHF
>TRBJ2-7|TRBV20-1
CSARLTGAPSSYEQYF
>TRBJ2-7|TRBV7-6
CASSLAKDRYYEQYF
>TRBJ2-7|TRBV12-3/TRBV12-4
CASSSTRAGYEQYF
>TRBJ2-7|TRBV2
CAFTWLAGESSYEQYF
>TRBJ2-5|TRBV7-9
CASSLVAGGLRETQYF
>TRBJ1-1|TRBV20-1
CSARDPGPDRVGNTEAFF
>TRBJ1-3|TRBV30
CAWSTGHSGNTIYF
>TRBJ2-3|TRBV7-9
CASSLPPEPNLPDTQYF
>TRBJ2-2|TRBV12-3/TRBV12-4
CASSFSESGELFF
>TRBJ2-1|TRBV5-1
CASRLGNEQFF
>TRBJ2-5|TRBV12-3/TRBV12-4
CASSSLPGETYQETQYF
>TRBJ2-1|TRBV29-1
CSVLSGPSYNEQFF
>TRBJ2-1|TRBV20-1
CSASSTLILRTVNNEQFF
>TRBJ2-5|TRBV7-8
CASSLEGYVGGETQYF
>TRBJ2-1|TRBV12-3/TRBV12-4
CASRTGTFIFF
>TRBJ2-7|TRBV7-9
CASSSPGTGSYEQYF
>TRBJ2-1|TRBV3-1
CASSLGLSSYNEQFF
>TRBJ2-1|TRBV27
CASSYGGAGGGEQFF
>TRBJ2-1|TRBV7-2
CASSFSNRNEQFF
>TRBJ2-1|TRBV4-2
CASSQDSVEQFF
>TRBJ1-1|TRBV5-4
CASSLTGDTEAFF